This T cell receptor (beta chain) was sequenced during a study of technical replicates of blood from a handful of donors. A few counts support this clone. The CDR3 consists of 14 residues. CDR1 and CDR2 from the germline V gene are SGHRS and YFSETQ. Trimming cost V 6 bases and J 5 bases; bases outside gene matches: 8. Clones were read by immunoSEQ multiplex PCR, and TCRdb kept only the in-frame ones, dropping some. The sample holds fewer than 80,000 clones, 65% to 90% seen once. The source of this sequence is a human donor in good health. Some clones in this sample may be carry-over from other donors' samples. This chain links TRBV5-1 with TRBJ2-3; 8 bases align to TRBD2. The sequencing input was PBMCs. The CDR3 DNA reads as TGCGCCAGCACCACGGGGGGGCTAAGAGATACGCAGTATTTT. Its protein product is CASTTGGLRDTQYF. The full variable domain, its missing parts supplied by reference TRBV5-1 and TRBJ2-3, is KAGVTQTPRYLIKTRGQQVTLSCSPISGHRSVSWYQQTPGQGLQFLFEYFSETQRNKGNFPGRFSGRQFSNSRSEMNVSTLELGDSALYLCASTTGGLRDTQYFGPGTRLTVL.